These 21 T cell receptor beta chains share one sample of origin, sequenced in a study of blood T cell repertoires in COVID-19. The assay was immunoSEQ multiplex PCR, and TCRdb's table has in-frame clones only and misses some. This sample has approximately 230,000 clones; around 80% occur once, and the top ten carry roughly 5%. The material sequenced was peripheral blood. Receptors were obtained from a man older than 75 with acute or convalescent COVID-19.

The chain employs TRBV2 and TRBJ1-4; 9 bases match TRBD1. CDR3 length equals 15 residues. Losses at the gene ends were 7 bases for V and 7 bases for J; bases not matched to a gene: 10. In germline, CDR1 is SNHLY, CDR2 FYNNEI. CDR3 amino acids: CASTDGGTGREKLFF. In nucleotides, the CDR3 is TGTGCCAGCACCGACGGGGGGACAGGGCGTGAAAAACTGTTTTTT.

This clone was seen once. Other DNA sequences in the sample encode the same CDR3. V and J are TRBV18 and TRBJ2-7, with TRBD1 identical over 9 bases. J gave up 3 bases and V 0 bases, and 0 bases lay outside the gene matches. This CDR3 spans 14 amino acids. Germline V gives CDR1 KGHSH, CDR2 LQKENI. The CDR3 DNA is TGTGCCAGCTCACCACCGGGACAGGGCTACGAGCAGTACTTC. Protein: CASSPPGQGYEQYF.

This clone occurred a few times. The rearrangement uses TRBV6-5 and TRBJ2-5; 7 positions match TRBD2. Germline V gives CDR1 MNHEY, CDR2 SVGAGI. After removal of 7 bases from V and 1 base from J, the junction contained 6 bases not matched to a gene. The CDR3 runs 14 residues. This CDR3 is CASKISGLQETQYF. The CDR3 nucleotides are TGTGCCAGCAAGATTAGCGGGCTCCAAGAGACCCAGTACTTC.

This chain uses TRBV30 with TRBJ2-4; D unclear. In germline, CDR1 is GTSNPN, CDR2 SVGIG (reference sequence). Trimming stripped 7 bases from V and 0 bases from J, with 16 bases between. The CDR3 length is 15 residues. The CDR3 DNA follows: TGTGCCTTCACGGTGGGCTCACTAGCCAAAAACATTCAGTACTTC. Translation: CAFTVGSLAKNIQYF. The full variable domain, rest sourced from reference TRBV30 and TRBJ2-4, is SQTIHQWPATLVQPVGSPLSLECTVEGTSNPNLYWYRQAAGRGLQLLFYSVGIGQISSEVPQNLSASRPQDRQFILSSKKLLLSDSGFYLCAFTVGSLAKNIQYFGAGTRLSVL.

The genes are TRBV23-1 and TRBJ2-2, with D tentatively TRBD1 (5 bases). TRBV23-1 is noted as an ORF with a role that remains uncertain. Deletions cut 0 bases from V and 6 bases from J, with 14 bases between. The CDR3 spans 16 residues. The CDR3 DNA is TGCGCCAGCAGTCAATCGGGGCTTCCTGGGTCCGGGGAGCTGTTTTTT. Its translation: CASSQSGLPGSGELFF.

In nucleotides, the CDR3 is TGTGCCATCCAACCCCTCAGGGGGAACACTGAAGCTTTCTTT. Translating gives CAIQPLRGNTEAFF. V usage is TRBV10-3 and J usage is TRBJ1-1; TRBD1 is a possible D gene (6 bases). Per the germline V gene, CDR1 is ENHRY and CDR2 is SYGVKD. CDR3 size: 14 residues. V shed 8 bases and J shed 1 base, with 14 bases lying between them.

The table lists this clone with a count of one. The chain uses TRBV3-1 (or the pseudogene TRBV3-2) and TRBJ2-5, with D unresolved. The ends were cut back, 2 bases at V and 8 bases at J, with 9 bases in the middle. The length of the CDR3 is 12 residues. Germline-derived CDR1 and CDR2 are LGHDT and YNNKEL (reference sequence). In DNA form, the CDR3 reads TGTGCCAGCAGCCAAACCCTAAAAACCCAGTACTTC. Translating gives CASSQTLKTQYF.

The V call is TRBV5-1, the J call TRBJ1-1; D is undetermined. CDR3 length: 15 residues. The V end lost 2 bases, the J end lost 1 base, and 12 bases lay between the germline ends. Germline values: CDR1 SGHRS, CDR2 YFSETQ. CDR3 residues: CASSLDGIQNTEAFF. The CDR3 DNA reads TGCGCCAGCAGCTTAGACGGGATCCAGAACACTGAAGCTTTCTTT.

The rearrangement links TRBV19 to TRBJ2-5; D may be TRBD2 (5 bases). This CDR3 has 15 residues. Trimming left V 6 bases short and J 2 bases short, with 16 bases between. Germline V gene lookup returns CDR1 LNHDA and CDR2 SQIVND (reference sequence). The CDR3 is CASRKTWTEQETQYF. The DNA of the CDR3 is TGTGCCAGTAGGAAAACATGGACTGAACAAGAGACCCAGTACTTC.

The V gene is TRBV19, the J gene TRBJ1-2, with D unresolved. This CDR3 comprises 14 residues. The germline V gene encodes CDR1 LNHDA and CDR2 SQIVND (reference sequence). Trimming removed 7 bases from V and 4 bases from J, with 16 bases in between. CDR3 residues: CASTLGGNFYGYTF. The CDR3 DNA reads TGTGCCAGTACCTTAGGAGGGAATTTCTATGGCTACACCTTC.

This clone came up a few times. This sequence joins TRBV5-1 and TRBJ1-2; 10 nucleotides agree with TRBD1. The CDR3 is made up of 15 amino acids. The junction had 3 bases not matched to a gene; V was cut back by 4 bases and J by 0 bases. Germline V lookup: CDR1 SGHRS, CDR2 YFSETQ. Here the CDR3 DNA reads TGCGCCAGCAGCCGGGGACAGGGGCCTAACTATGGCTACACCTTC. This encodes CASSRGQGPNYGYTF.

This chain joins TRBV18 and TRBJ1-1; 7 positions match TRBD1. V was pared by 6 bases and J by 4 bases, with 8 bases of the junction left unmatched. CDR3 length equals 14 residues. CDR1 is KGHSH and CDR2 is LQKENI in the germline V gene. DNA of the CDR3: TGTGCCAGCTCTTTTAAGGGGGCGAGCACTGAAGCTTTCTTT. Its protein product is CASSFKGASTEAFF. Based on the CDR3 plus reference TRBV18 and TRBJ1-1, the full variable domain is NAGVMQNPRHLVRRRGQEARLRCSPMKGHSHVYWYRQLPEEGLKFMVYLQKENIIDESGMPKERFSAEFPKEGPSILRIQQVVRGDSAAYFCASSFKGASTEAFFGQGTRLTVV.

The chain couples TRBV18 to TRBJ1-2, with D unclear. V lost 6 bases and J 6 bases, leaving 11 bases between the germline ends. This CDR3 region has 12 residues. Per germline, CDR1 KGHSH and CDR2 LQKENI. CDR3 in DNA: TGTGCCAGCTCTCCCGCCCGGGATGGCTACACCTTC. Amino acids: CASSPARDGYTF.

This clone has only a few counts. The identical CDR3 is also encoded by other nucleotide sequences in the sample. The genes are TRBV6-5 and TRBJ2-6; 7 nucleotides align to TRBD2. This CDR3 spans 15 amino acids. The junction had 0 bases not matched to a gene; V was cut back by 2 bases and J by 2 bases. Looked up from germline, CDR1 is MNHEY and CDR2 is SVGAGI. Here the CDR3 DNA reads TGTGCCAGCAGTTACGGGGGGGCTGGGGCCAACGTCCTGACTTTC. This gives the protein CASSYGGAGANVLTF.

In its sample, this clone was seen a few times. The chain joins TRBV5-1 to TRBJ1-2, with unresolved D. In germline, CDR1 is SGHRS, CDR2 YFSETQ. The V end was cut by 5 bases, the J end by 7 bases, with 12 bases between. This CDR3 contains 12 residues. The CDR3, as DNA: TGCGCCAGCAGTGAGGGTCGGTCTGGCTACACCTTC. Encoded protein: CASSEGRSGYTF.

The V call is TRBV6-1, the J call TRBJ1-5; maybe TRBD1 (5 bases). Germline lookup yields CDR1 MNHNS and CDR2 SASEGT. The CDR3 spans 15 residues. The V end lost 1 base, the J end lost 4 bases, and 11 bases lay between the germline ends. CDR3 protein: CASSEGPGLNQPQHF. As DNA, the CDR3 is TGTGCCAGCAGTGAAGGGCCAGGGCTTAATCAGCCCCAGCATTTT.

The CDR3 sequence: CASSPPGRQQTYEQYF. CDR3 sequence (DNA): TGTGCCAGCTCACCACCGGGTCGACAGCAGACCTACGAGCAGTACTTC. The chain has TRBV18 and TRBJ2-7, with D possibly TRBD1 on 5 matching bases. V dropped 0 bases and J dropped 2 bases, with 14 bases sitting between them. CDR3 length: 16 amino acids. Germline V CDR1 and CDR2: KGHSH, LQKENI.

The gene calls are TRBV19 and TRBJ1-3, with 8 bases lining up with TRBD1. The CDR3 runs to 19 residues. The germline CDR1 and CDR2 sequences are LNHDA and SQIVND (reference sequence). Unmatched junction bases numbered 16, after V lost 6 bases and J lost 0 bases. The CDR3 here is CASSRPSDRGLISGNTIYF. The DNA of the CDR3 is TGTGCCAGTAGCCGACCTTCCGACAGGGGCCTTATCTCTGGAAACACCATATATTTT.

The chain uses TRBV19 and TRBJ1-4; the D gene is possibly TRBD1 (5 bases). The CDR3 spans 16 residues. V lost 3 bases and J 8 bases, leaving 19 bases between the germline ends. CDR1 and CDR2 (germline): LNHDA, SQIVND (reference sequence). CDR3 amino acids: CASSISGGRLREKLFF. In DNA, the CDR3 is TGTGCCAGTAGTATCAGCGGGGGACGGCTAAGGGAAAAACTGTTTTTT.

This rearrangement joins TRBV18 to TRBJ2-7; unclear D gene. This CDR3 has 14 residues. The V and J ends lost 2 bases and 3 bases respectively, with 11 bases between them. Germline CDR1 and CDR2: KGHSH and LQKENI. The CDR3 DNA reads TGTGCCAGCTCACCAGGCTTGTGGAGCTACGAGCAGTACTTC. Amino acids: CASSPGLWSYEQYF. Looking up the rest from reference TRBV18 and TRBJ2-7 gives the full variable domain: NAGVMQNPRHLVRRRGQEARLRCSPMKGHSHVYWYRQLPEEGLKFMVYLQKENIIDESGMPKERFSAEFPKEGPSILRIQQVVRGDSAAYFCASSPGLWSYEQYFGPGTRLTVT.

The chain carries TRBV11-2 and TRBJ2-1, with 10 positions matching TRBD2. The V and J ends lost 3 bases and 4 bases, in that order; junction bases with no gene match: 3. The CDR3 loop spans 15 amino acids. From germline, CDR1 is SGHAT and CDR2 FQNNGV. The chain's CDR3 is CASSLTSGRYNEQFF. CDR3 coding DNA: TGTGCCAGCAGCTTGACTAGCGGGCGATACAATGAGCAGTTCTTC.